Following are 10 T cell receptor beta chains from one sample sequenced in a study of shared clonotypes between healthy human individuals (dated by TCRdb to 2018 to 2021). To prepare the library, the immunoSEQ multiplex PCR assay was applied. TCRdb took this table from immuneACCESS and kept in-frame rearrangements with V and J called. Such tables lack part of the clones; where checked against another copy, unresolved V genes explain under half of the gap, and the rest is unexplained. For this sample there are fewer than 2.5 million clones; approximately 93% appear just once. Together, the top ten hold 0.36% of the sample. The sequenced sample consisted of naive CD4+ T cells from PBMCs. This specimen's cell subset or site label, per the study, means: CD45RA+ positively selected. Receptors originate from a man aged 18 to 30 in good health. Some clones in this sample may be carry-over from other donors' samples.

The chain carries TRBV5-6 and TRBJ1-1; tentative D call: TRBD1 (5 bases). This CDR3 comprises 14 residues. Germline V gene data show CDR1 as SGHDT and CDR2 as YYEEEE. Trimming left V 5 bases short and J 4 bases short, with 15 bases between. The CDR3 sequence is CASSLPTGGTEAFF. The DNA for the CDR3 is TGTGCCAGCAGTCTCCCTACGGGGGGCACTGAAGCTTTCTTT.

The chain's CDR3 is CASSYSRGYGNTIYF. The CDR3 DNA is TGTGCCAGCAGTTACTCGAGGGGGTATGGAAACACCATATATTTT. The chain is built from TRBV6-6 and TRBJ1-3, with D possibly matching TRBD1 (6 bases). CDR1 is MNHNY, CDR2 SVGAGI, per germline (reference sequence). The CDR3 spans 15 residues. Trimming removed 0 bases from V and 3 bases from J, with 9 bases in between.

The chain combines TRBV19 with TRBJ2-3, with TRBD2 as a possible D gene (5 bases). This CDR3 has 15 residues. The V and J ends lost 3 bases and 0 bases respectively, with 10 bases between them. The V gene's germline CDR1 is LNHDA and CDR2 SQIVND (reference sequence). The DNA of the CDR3 is TGTGCCAGTAGTATTCTAGCACGGAGCACAGATACGCAGTATTTT. Amino acid sequence: CASSILARSTDTQYF.

The chain recombines TRBV2 with TRBJ2-2; D tentatively reads TRBD1 or TRBD2 (5 bases each). The germline V and J ends were trimmed by 6 bases and 0 bases, with 8 bases remaining between them. The CDR3 runs to 14 residues. Germline V gene data show CDR1 as SNHLY and CDR2 as FYNNEI. CDR3 sequence (DNA): TGTGCCAGCAGGGGACCGCCGAACACCGGGGAGCTGTTTTTT. This codes for CASRGPPNTGELFF. The whole variable domain, filled in from reference TRBV2 and TRBJ2-2, reads EPEVTQTPSHQVTQMGQEVILRCVPISNHLYFYWYRQILGQKVEFLVSFYNNEISEKSEIFDDQFSVERPDGSNFTLKIRSTKLEDSAMYFCASRGPPNTGELFFGEGSRLTVL.

The gene calls are TRBV7-3 and TRBJ2-2; 9 bases are shared with TRBD1. Germline lookup yields CDR1 SGHTA and CDR2 FQGTGA. V was clipped by 5 bases and J by 5 bases; unmatched bases: 9. This CDR3 is built from 16 residues. The CDR3 DNA is TGTGCCAGCAGCCCCTGGGGGACAGGGTCGACCGGGGAGCTGTTTTTT. This encodes CASSPWGTGSTGELFF.

CDR3 sequence: CASSLGEGISAYEQYF. The DNA of the CDR3 is TGTGCCAGCAGCTTGGGGGAGGGGATATCGGCCTACGAGCAGTACTTC. V and J are TRBV5-4 and TRBJ2-7; 7 nucleotides line up with TRBD2. Germline lookup yields CDR1 SGHNT and CDR2 YYREEE (reference sequence). V dropped 0 bases and J dropped 2; count of bases not matched to a gene: 8. This CDR3 contains 16 residues.

The V gene is TRBV4-2, the J gene TRBJ1-5; the D gene is possibly TRBD1 (6 bases). Trimming removed 2 bases at V and 4 bases at J, with 9 bases between. Germline CDR1 is LGHNA and CDR2 is YNFKEQ. The CDR3 sequence is 14 residues long. The CDR3 bases are TGTGCCAGCAGCCAAACAGGGCTGAATCAGCCCCAGCATTTT. Translating it yields CASSQTGLNQPQHF.

This clone was seen only once. The genes are TRBV13 and TRBJ2-5; D unresolved. Trimming stripped 2 bases from V and 2 bases from J, with 6 bases between. CDR3 size: 13 residues. From germline, CDR1 is PRHDT and CDR2 FYEKMQ (reference sequence). CDR3 protein: CASSLRLQETQYF. CDR3 coding DNA: TGTGCCAGCAGCTTACGGTTACAAGAGACCCAGTACTTC.

The chain combines TRBV9 with TRBJ2-1; TRBD2 aligns across 16 bases. The V and J ends lost 3 bases and 7 bases, in that order; junction bases with no gene match: 13. This CDR3 comprises 19 residues. In germline, CDR1 is SGDLS, CDR2 YYNGEE. This CDR3 is CASSAGTSGRAWTGNEQFF. For the CDR3, the DNA is TGTGCCAGCAGCGCTGGGACTAGCGGGAGGGCCTGGACGGGAAATGAGCAGTTCTTC.

The chain joins TRBV7-3 to TRBJ2-2; D is uncertain. Germline V gives CDR1 SGHTA, CDR2 FQGTGA. The CDR3 spans 11 residues. Trimming cost V 3 bases and J 6 bases, with 2 bases left between them. CDR3 in amino acids: CASSFAGELFF. DNA for the CDR3: TGTGCCAGCAGCTTTGCCGGGGAGCTGTTTTTT.